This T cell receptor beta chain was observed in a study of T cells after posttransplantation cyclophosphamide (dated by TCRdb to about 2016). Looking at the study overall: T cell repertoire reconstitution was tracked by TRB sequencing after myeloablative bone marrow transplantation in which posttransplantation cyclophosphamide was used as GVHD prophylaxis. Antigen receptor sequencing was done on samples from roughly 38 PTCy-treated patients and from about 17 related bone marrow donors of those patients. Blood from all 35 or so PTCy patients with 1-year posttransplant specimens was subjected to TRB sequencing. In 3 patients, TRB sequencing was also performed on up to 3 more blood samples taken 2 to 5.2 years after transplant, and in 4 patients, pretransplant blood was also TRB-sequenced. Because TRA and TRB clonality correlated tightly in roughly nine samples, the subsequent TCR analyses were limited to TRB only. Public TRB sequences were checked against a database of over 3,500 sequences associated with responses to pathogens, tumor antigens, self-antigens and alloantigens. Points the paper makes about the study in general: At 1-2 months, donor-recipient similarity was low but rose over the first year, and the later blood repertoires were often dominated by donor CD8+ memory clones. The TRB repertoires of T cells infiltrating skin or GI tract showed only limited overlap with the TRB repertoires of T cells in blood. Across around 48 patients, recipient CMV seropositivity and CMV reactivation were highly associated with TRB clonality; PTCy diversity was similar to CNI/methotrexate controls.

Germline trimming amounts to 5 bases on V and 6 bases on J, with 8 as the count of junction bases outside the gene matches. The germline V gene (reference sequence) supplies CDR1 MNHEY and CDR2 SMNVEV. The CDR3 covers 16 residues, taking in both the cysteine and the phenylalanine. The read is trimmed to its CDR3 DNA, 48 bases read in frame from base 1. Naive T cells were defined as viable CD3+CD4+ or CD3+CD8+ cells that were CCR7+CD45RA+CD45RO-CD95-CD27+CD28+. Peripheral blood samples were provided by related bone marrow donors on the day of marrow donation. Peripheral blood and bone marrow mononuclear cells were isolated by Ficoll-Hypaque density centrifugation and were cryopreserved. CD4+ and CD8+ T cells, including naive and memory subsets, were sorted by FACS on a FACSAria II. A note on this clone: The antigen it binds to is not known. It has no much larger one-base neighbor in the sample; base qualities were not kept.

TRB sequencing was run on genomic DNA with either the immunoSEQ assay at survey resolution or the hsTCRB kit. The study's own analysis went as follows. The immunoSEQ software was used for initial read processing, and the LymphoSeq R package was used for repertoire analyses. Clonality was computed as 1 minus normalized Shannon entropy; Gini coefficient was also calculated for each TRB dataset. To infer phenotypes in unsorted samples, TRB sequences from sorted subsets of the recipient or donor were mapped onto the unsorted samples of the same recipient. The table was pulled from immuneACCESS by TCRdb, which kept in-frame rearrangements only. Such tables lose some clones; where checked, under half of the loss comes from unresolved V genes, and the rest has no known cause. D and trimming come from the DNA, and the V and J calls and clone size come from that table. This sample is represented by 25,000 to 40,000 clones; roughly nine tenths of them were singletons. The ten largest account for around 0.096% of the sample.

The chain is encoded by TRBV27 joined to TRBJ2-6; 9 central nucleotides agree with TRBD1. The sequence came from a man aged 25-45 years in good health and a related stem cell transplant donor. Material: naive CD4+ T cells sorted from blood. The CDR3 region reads CASSRTGTGMANVLTF. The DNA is TGTGCCAGCAGTCGGACAGGGACAGGGATGGCCAACGTCCTGACTTTC.